This T cell receptor (beta chain) derives from a study of brain T cells in children with intractable seizures. Study results and caveats: Pre-surgery blood may have been undersampled, hiding some clones. Only CDR3 sequence similarity suggested viral specificity, without known HCMV serostatus.

Here immunoSEQ multiplex PCR was the method, and the copy in TCRdb shows in-frame clones only, minus some. The table includes 60,000 to 65,000 clones, 95% to 97% detected once. V lost 1 base and J lost 0, with 7 bases in between. The CDR3 is made up of 15 amino acids. Germline V gives CDR1 KGHSH, CDR2 LQKENI. Turning to this clone: Its antigen remains unknown.

Sequencing was limited to surgery cases with top T cell transcript signatures in brain tissue. At least one anti-epileptic drug was given before surgery. The chain combines TRBV18 with TRBJ1-5, with D unclear. This specimen consisted of peripheral blood, obtained at surgery. The receptor was derived from a boy under two years old with focal cortical dysplasia and intractable seizures. In DNA form, the CDR3 reads TGTGCCAGCTCACCACAGGGAGGTAGCAATCAGCCCCAGCATTTT. The encoded protein is CASSPQGGSNQPQHF.